The 32 T cell receptor beta chains listed next were all sequenced from one sample in a study of CD8 T cells in ankylosing spondylitis (dated by TCRdb to 2015 to 2018). Library preparation used 5' RACE. Sequencing was carried out with an Illumina HiSeq 2500. The public reads were reanalyzed by TCRdb: fastp trimming at Q25, MiXCR alignment, in-frame beta chains only. All rows with the same CDR3 protein become a single entry with the most common DNA and genes. The sample table records about 300,000 distinct CDR3 sequences; less than 25% of these occur just once. In total, the top ten clones hold around 3.2% of the sample. What was sequenced was blood, either unsorted or a sorted T cell fraction (not recorded which). Receptors originate from a female donor with ankylosing spondylitis or in good health (not recorded which).

The chain is built from TRBV2 and TRBJ2-7; D gene unclear. The CDR3 consists of 12 residues. V shed 4 bases and J shed 0 bases, with 4 bases lying between them. Germline CDR1 SNHLY, CDR2 FYNNEI. The CDR3: CASSGPSYEQYF. The CDR3, as DNA: TGTGCCAGCAGTGGACCCTCCTACGAGCAGTACTTC. The full variable domain, in which reference TRBV2 and TRBJ2-7 provide the parts outside the CDR3, is EPEVTQTPSHQVTQMGQEVILRCVPISNHLYFYWYRQILGQKVEFLVSFYNNEISEKSEIFDDQFSVERPDGSNFTLKIRSTKLEDSAMYFCASSGPSYEQYFGPGTRLTVT.

This sequence joins TRBV4-3 and TRBJ2-1, with 7 bases lining up with TRBD1. The CDR3 is made up of 15 amino acids. From germline, CDR1 is LGHNA and CDR2 YSLEER. Trimming at V came to 0 bases and at J to 6 bases, leaving 5 bases not matched to a gene. The CDR3 sequence is CASSQEGQPRNEQFF. The CDR3 bases are TGCGCCAGCAGCCAAGAGGGACAGCCACGCAATGAGCAGTTCTTC.

This sequence joins TRBV6-1 and TRBJ1-1; weak D call: TRBD1 (6 bases). The germline V gene has CDR1 MNHNS and CDR2 SASEGT. The CDR3 contains 11 residues. Trimming stripped 10 bases from V and 5 bases from J, with 11 bases between. The DNA for the CDR3 is TGTGCCATACAGGGCTTAACTGAAGCTTTCTTT. It specifies CAIQGLTEAFF.

This clonotype was detected a few times. The gene calls are TRBV20-1 and TRBJ1-2; unclear D gene. This CDR3 contains 13 residues. V was shortened by 5 bases and J by 1 base, with 11 bases between the two germline ends. The germline CDR1 and CDR2 sequences are DFQATT and SNEGSKA (reference sequence). The CDR3 region has the DNA TGCAGTGCTCCAGGCTGGGGTAACTATGGCTACACCTTC. It codes for CSAPGWGNYGYTF.

This clonotype was detected a few times. The DNA for the CDR3 is TGCAGCGTTGAAGATGTAGGGGAGACCCAGTACTTC. It translates to CSVEDVGETQYF. The V call is TRBV29-1, the J call TRBJ2-5, with D unresolved. Trimming took off 0 bases at V and 5 bases at J, with 7 bases between the two ends. This CDR3 is 12 amino acids long. Germline CDR1 and CDR2: SQVTM and ANQGSEA.

J is TRBJ2-3 and V is TRBV10-3; 13 bases map to TRBD2. The CDR3 has 17 amino acids. CDR1 is ENHRY, CDR2 SYGVKD, per germline. Unmatched junction bases numbered 13, after V lost 10 bases and J lost 3 bases. The CDR3 is CATTSGRAGDATDTQYF. CDR3 in DNA: TGTGCCACAACTAGCGGGAGGGCCGGGGATGCGACAGATACGCAGTATTTT.

CDR3: CASRLAGAKQETQYF. The CDR3 nucleotides read TGCGCCAGCAGACTAGCGGGAGCCAAACAAGAGACCCAGTACTTC. V and J are TRBV5-1 and TRBJ2-5; the match to TRBD2 covers 11 bases. The germline V gene has CDR1 SGHRS and CDR2 YFSETQ. CDR3 size: 15 residues. V dropped 5 bases and J dropped 2; count of bases not matched to a gene: 5.

This clonotype was observed a handful of times. The V call is TRBV6-5, the J call TRBJ2-2; D is perhaps TRBD1 (5 bases). This CDR3 has 16 amino acids. V lost 5 bases to trimming and J lost 1 base, with 14 bases between them. Germline V gene sequence: CDR1 MNHEY, CDR2 SVGAGI. CDR3 sequence (DNA): TGTGCCAGCAGTCGCCCCGACAGTATGAACACCGGGGAGCTGTTTTTT. Translating it yields CASSRPDSMNTGELFF.

This clonotype was seen ten or more times. The chain joins TRBV7-8 to TRBJ1-2; D unclear. In germline, CDR1 is SGHVS, CDR2 FQNEAQ. The V and J ends lost 5 bases and 5 bases respectively, with 12 bases between them. The CDR3 extends over 13 amino acids. Written as DNA, the CDR3 is TGTGCCAGCAGCCAACGATCGGATTATGGCTACACCTTC. The encoded protein is CASSQRSDYGYTF.

Ten or more counts support this clonotype. CDR3 in amino acids: CASSYEGVGQQETQYF. The CDR3 nucleotides are TGTGCCAGCAGCTATGAGGGGGTGGGGCAGCAAGAGACCCAGTACTTC. The V and J genes are TRBV6-5 and TRBJ2-5, with TRBD1 as a possible D gene (6 bases). The CDR3 sequence is 16 residues long. Germline CDR1 reads MNHEY; CDR2 reads SVGAGI. V was pared by 6 bases and J by 2 bases, with 19 bases between.

This clonotype was seen repeatedly, ten times or more. This chain joins TRBV7-6 and TRBJ1-4; D ambiguous. Germline loops: CDR1 SGHVS, CDR2 FNYEAQ. The length of the CDR3 is 15 residues. V was trimmed by 1 base and J by 6 bases, leaving 12 bases between them. The CDR3 DNA reads TGTGCCAGCAGCTTAGAGGAGGGAAGGGATGAAAAACTGTTTTTT. Translated, it gives CASSLEEGRDEKLFF.

This chain joins TRBV6-1 and TRBJ1-4; TRBD1 might be the D (5 bases). The germline V gene encodes CDR1 MNHNS and CDR2 SASEGT. V was cut by 6 bases and J by 10 bases, with 15 bases left in between. This CDR3 comprises 13 residues. The CDR3 is CASRPASRGKLFF. DNA of the CDR3: TGTGCCAGCAGACCGGCCTCGAGGGGAAAACTGTTTTTT.

V and J are TRBV11-3 and TRBJ2-1; D gene ambiguous. Per the germline V gene, CDR1 is SGHNT and CDR2 is YENEEA. The length of the CDR3 is 14 residues. Trimming cost V 5 bases and J 4 bases, with 12 bases left between them. The CDR3 sequence is CASSPDPRYNEQFF. CDR3 DNA sequence: TGTGCCAGCAGCCCCGACCCAAGATACAATGAGCAGTTCTTC.

In its sample, this clonotype was seen a few times. The V call is TRBV11-2, the J call TRBJ2-1; 11 bases agree with TRBD2. Per germline, CDR1 SGHAT and CDR2 FQNNGV. Unmatched junction bases numbered 4, after V lost 2 bases and J lost 1 base. The CDR3 runs to 17 residues. The CDR3 is CASSLTSGGASYNEQFF. The CDR3 region has the DNA TGTGCCAGCAGCTTAACTAGCGGGGGAGCATCCTACAATGAGCAGTTCTTC.

The rearrangement links TRBV20-1 to TRBJ2-3; D ambiguous. This CDR3 has 12 amino acids. Per germline, CDR1 DFQATT and CDR2 SNEGSKA (reference sequence). V lost 2 bases to trimming and J lost 6 bases, with 9 bases between them. The CDR3 DNA reads TGCAGTGCTAGACTCCCTCGGGATACGCAGTATTTT. Protein: CSARLPRDTQYF.

The chain joins TRBV13 to TRBJ2-1; D is unclear. With 0 bases removed from V and 0 bases from J, the gap between germline ends came to 6 bases. Germline V CDR1 and CDR2: PRHDT, FYEKMQ (reference sequence). CDR3 length: 15 amino acids. CDR3 amino acids: CASSLGKNSYNEQFF. The DNA of the CDR3 is TGTGCCAGCAGCTTAGGAAAAAACTCCTACAATGAGCAGTTCTTC.

The rearrangement joins TRBV20-1 to TRBJ2-7, with TRBD1 as a possible D gene (7 bases). The V and J ends lost 4 bases and 3 bases respectively, with 19 bases between them. The V gene's germline CDR1 is DFQATT and CDR2 SNEGSKA (reference sequence). The CDR3 covers 15 residues. The CDR3 nucleotides are TGCAGTGCTACAGGGTGGGAGGCAGGGGGCTACGAGCAGTACTTC. Protein sequence: CSATGWEAGGYEQYF.

The V and J genes are TRBV7-2 and TRBJ2-1; weak D call: TRBD2 (6 bases). V was clipped by 1 base and J by 9 bases, with 19 bases between them. CDR3 length equals 16 residues. Germline CDR1 is SGHTA and CDR2 is FQGNSA. The chain's CDR3 is CASSLGGTRGIGEQFF. For the CDR3, the DNA is TGTGCCAGCAGCTTAGGAGGGACCCGGGGGATCGGTGAGCAGTTCTTC.

CDR3 DNA sequence: TGTGCCAGCAGCCAGCGACTGAGCGGGAGAGGGGAGACCCAGTACTTC. Translating gives CASSQRLSGRGETQYF. The chain employs TRBV25-1 and TRBJ2-5; 8 bases match TRBD2. CDR1 is MGHDK and CDR2 is SYGVNS in the germline V gene. Trimming cost V 6 bases and J 5 bases; bases outside gene matches: 14. CDR3 size: 16 residues.

The chain is built from TRBV10-1 and TRBJ1-1; D remains ambiguous. In germline, CDR1 is WNHNN, CDR2 SYGVQD (reference sequence). CDR3 length: 12 amino acids. The V and J ends lost 4 bases and 1 base respectively, with 4 bases between them. The CDR3 loop is CASSGRNTEAFF. Here the CDR3 DNA reads TGCGCCAGCAGTGGGAGGAACACTGAAGCTTTCTTT.

This clonotype was counted many times. The rearrangement joins TRBV30 to TRBJ2-5; weak D call: TRBD2 (5 bases). CDR1 GTSNPN and CDR2 SVGIG come from the germline V gene (reference sequence). V was trimmed by 0 bases and J by 2 bases, leaving 10 bases between them. The CDR3 consists of 14 residues. The CDR3 here is CAWSVKAGQETQYF. CDR3 in DNA: TGTGCCTGGAGTGTAAAGGCGGGTCAAGAGACCCAGTACTTC.

This chain joins TRBV6-5 and TRBJ1-4, with D hard to call. Germline CDR1 is MNHEY and CDR2 is SVGAGI. The CDR3 length is 16 residues. V was pared by 0 bases and J by 6 bases, with 14 bases between. The CDR3 region has the DNA TGTGCCAGCAGTTACTCGAGGCCGAGCCTGGATGAAAAACTGTTTTTT. This sequence encodes CASSYSRPSLDEKLFF.

The chain recombines TRBV5-1 with TRBJ1-1; D unresolved. V gave up 6 bases and J gave up 1 base, with 19 bases separating them. CDR3 length: 16 amino acids. The V gene's germline CDR1 is SGHRS and CDR2 YFSETQ. The CDR3 DNA reads TGCGCCAGCACCCAGGCCCCGATGGACGGGAACACTGAAGCTTTCTTT. Translated, it gives CASTQAPMDGNTEAFF.

This clonotype was counted once. The chain links TRBV5-6 to TRBJ2-3, with D perhaps TRBD2 (5 bases). Between the trimmed V and J ends, which lost 4 bases and 1 base, there was a span of 16 bases. The length of the CDR3 is 16 residues. The germline V gene encodes CDR1 SGHDT and CDR2 YYEEEE. CDR3 bases: TGTGCCAGCAGCCCCGGACTTAGCTGGGGCACAGATACGCAGTATTTT. Residues: CASSPGLSWGTDTQYF.

This clonotype was picked up a small number of times. Its ends do not fully match the called genes, so a read error is possible. This chain links TRBV7-3 with TRBJ2-1; D not certain. The V gene's germline CDR1 is SGHTA and CDR2 FQGTGA. The CDR3 has 13 amino acids. This CDR3 reads CASSLYPEIPSVF. CDR3 sequence (DNA): TGTGCCAGCAGCTTATACCCGGAGATCCCCAGTGTCTTC.

This clonotype was observed a handful of times. The chain carries TRBV20-1 and TRBJ1-1; 7 nucleotides align to TRBD1. This CDR3 is built from 16 residues. From germline, CDR1 is DFQATT and CDR2 SNEGSKA (reference sequence). V shed 5 bases and J 1 base; nucleotides not matched to a gene: 13. The CDR3 here is CSAYRPGQRQNTEAFF. Here the CDR3 DNA reads TGCAGTGCTTACCGACCGGGACAGAGGCAGAACACTGAAGCTTTCTTT.

This clonotype has a handful of counts. The chain joins TRBV12-3 or TRBV12-4 to TRBJ1-6, with D possibly TRBD1 on 6 matching bases. The ends were cut back, 7 bases at V and 10 bases at J, with 11 bases in the middle. The CDR3 extends over 12 amino acids. The CDR3 protein is CASTRGQSPLHF. DNA of the CDR3: TGTGCCAGCACCAGGGGCCAGTCACCCCTCCACTTT.

The chain couples TRBV5-1 to TRBJ2-1; TRBD1 might be the D (6 bases). V was shortened by 4 bases and J by 0 bases, with 11 bases between the two germline ends. Germline V gene sequence: CDR1 SGHRS, CDR2 YFSETQ. The CDR3 runs to 15 residues. CDR3 in amino acids: CASSLQGTSYNEQFF. The DNA for the CDR3 is TGCGCCAGCAGCCTACAGGGTACCTCCTACAATGAGCAGTTCTTC.

This chain joins TRBV5-6 and TRBJ2-5; 13 bases line up with TRBD2. The germline gives CDR1 SGHDT, CDR2 YYEEEE. The trim removed 4 bases at V and 4 bases at J, leaving 10 bases unmatched. This CDR3 spans 17 amino acids. The CDR3 DNA follows: TGTGCCAGCAGCGAGAGGAGACTAGCGGGAGGAGGAGAGACCCAGTACTTC. Translated: CASSERRLAGGGETQYF.

The genes are TRBV28 and TRBJ1-5; D uncertain. Trimming shortened V by 5 bases and J by 5 bases, and 4 bases separated the two germline ends. This CDR3 contains 11 residues. Germline-derived CDR1 and CDR2 are MDHEN and SYDVKM. In DNA form, the CDR3 reads TGTGCCAGCAGTCACGATCAGCCCCAGCATTTT. Its protein product is CASSHDQPQHF. Looking up the rest from reference TRBV28 and TRBJ1-5 gives the full variable domain: DVKVTQSSRYLVKRTGEKVFLECVQDMDHENMFWYRQDPGLGLRLIYFSYDVKMKEKGDIPEGYSVSREKKERFSLILESASTNQTSMYLCASSHDQPQHFGDGTRLSIL.

This clonotype was counted between two and nine times. The chain joins TRBV7-9 to TRBJ2-1; the D is unclear. Trimming removed 2 bases at V and 12 bases at J, with 11 bases between. Germline-derived CDR1 and CDR2 are SEHNR and FQNEAQ (reference sequence). There are 12 residues in the CDR3. CDR3 sequence: CASSLPGLGQFF. DNA for the CDR3: TGTGCCAGCAGCTTACCTGGGTTAGGGCAGTTCTTC.

This clonotype was picked up many times. This rearrangement joins TRBV20-1 to TRBJ1-5; the D gene is possibly TRBD1 (6 bases). The CDR3 extends over 13 amino acids. Trimming removed 5 bases at V and 5 bases at J, with 13 bases between. Germline CDR1 DFQATT, CDR2 SNEGSKA (reference sequence). Written as DNA, the CDR3 is TGCAGTGCTCGCCGGGACATTTATCAGCCCCAGCATTTT. Protein product: CSARRDIYQPQHF.